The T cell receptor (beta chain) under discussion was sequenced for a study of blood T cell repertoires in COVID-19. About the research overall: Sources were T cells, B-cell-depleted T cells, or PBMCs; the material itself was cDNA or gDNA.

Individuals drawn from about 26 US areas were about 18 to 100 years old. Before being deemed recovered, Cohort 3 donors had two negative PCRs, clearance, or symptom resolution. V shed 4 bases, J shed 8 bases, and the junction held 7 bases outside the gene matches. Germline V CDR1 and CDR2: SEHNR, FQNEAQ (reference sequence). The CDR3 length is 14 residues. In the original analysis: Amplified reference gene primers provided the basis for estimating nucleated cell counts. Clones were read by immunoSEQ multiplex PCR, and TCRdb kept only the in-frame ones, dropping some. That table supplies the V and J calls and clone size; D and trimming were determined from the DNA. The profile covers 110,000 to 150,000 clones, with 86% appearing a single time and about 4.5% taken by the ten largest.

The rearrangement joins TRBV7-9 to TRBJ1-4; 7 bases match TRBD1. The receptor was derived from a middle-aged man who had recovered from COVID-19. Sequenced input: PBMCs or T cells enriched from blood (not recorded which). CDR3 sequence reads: CASSSGTAFEKLFF. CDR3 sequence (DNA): TGTGCCAGCAGCTCCGGGACAGCCTTCGAAAAACTGTTTTTT.